These 2 T cell receptor beta chains were sequenced from one sample in a study of CDR3 diversity in severe acne. TCRdb reanalysed the PCR reads using MiXCR and keeps one entry per CDR3 protein. The sample carries around 91,000 distinct CDR3 sequences, about 54% recorded once. The material sequenced was blood. All receptors come from a male donor in good health, without acne.

The sample holds a few counts of this clonotype. The CDR3 sequence is CASSLFDVGGAGDYEQYF. CDR3 nucleotide sequence: TGTGCCAGCAGTTTGTTCGATGTTGGGGGAGCGGGAGACTACGAGCAGTACTTC. The chain uses TRBV12-3 or TRBV12-4 and TRBJ2-7, with 8 bases that match TRBD2. The CDR3 sequence is 18 residues long. Trimming at V came to 3 bases and at J to 3 bases, leaving 16 bases not matched to a gene.

For this clonotype: At one end the junction does not follow the germline gene, possibly because of a read error. The rearrangement joins TRBV24-1 to TRBJ2-5; D may be TRBD2 (5 bases). Germline values: CDR1 KGHDR, CDR2 SFDVKD. This CDR3 is 13 amino acids long. This chain's CDR3 is CASSPDYQETQYF. CDR3 nucleotide sequence: TGTGCCAGCAGTCCAGACTATCAAGAGACCCAGTACTTC.